This TCR beta chain stems from a study of shared clonotypes between healthy human individuals. Regarding the study as a whole: Specimens sampled were limited to blood, with tissue repertoires likely differing.

As regards this clone: Its antigen is as yet unknown.

Unmatched junction bases numbered 11, after V lost 5 bases and J lost 5 bases. Germline CDR1 and CDR2: SGHAT and FQNNGV. The CDR3 loop spans 16 amino acids. The donors, healthy adults who were HIV-negative, had experienced no recent acute infections or vaccinations. A deep-level run was used for the assay. Here immunoSEQ multiplex PCR was the method, and the copy in TCRdb shows in-frame clones only, minus some. The repertoire holds 450,000 or so clones, with roughly four fifths as singletons. The source material was PBMCs. This chain connects TRBV11-2 to TRBJ2-7; 11 bases align to TRBD2. The receptor was derived from a woman in her thirties or forties in good health. Some clones in this sample may be carry-over from other donors' samples. The CDR3 DNA is TGTGCCAGCAGCCCCATAGCGGGAGGGCCGTTCAACGAGCAGTACTTC. It specifies CASSPIAGGPFNEQYF.